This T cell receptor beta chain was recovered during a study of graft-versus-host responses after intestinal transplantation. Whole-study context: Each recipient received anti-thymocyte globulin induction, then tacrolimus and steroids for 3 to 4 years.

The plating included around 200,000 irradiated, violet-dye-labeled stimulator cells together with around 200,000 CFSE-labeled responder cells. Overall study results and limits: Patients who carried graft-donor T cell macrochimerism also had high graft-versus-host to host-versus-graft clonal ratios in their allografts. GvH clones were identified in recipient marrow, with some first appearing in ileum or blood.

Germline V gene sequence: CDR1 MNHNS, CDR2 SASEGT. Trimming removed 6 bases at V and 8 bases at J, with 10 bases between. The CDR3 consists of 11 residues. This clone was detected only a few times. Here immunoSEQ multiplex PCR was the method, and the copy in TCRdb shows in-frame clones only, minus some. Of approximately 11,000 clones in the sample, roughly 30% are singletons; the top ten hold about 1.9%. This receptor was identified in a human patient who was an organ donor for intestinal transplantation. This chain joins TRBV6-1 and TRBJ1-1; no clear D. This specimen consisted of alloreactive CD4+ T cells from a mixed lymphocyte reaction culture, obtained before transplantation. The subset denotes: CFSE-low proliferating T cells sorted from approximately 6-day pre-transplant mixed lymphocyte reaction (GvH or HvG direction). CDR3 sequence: CASSRVEEAFF. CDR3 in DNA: TGTGCCAGCAGCCGCGTAGAGGAAGCTTTCTTT.